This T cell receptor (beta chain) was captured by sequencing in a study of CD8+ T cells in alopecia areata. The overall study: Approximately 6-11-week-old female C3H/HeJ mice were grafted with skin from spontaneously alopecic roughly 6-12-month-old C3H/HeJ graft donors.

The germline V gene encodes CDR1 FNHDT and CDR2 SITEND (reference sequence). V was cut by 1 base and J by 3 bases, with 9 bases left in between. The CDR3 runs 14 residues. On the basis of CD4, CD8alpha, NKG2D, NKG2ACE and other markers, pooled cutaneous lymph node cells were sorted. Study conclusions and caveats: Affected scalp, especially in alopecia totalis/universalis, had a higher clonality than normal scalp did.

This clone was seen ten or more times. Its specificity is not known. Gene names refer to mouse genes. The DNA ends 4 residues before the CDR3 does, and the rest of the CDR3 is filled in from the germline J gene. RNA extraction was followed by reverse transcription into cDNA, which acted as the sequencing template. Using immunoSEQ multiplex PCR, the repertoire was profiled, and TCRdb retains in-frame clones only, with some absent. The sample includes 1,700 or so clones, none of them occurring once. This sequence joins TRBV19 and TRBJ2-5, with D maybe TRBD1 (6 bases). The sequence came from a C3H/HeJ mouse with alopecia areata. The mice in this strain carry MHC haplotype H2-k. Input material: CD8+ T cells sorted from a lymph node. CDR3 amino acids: CASSISDRQDTQYF. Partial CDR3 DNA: TGTGCCAGCAGTATATCGGACAGACAAGAC.